A selection of T cell receptor beta chains follows, all from one sample in a study of response to subunit inactivated influenza vaccine. TCRdb independently ran MiXCR on the RT-PCR reads; one entry per CDR3 protein. Of about 480,000 distinct CDR3 sequences listed, around 25% are singletons. Specimen: CD4+ T cells sorted from PBMCs, collected more than 4 days after vaccination. These receptors all stem from a man aged 50 to 59 who received an inactivated influenza vaccine. Both conserved end residues are trimmed from each CDR3.

v_call: TRBV3-1
j_call: TRBJ2-5
cdr3_aa: ASRSRAPGQETQY

v_call: TRBV5-6
j_call: TRBJ2-7
cdr3_aa: ASSPRQGRGEQY

v_call: TRBV5-1
j_call: TRBJ2-2
cdr3_aa: ASSPGQSRAGELF

v_call: TRBV20-1
j_call: TRBJ1-1
cdr3_aa: SVDTGNTEAF

v_call: TRBV12-3/TRBV12-4
j_call: TRBJ1-1
cdr3_aa: ASRREGLYEAF

v_call: TRBV7-2
j_call: TRBJ2-7
cdr3_aa: ASSLGIEYEQY

v_call: TRBV25-1
j_call: TRBJ2-7
cdr3_aa: ASGPTSGSSYEQY

v_call: TRBV5-1
j_call: TRBJ2-7
cdr3_aa: ASSFRDRSYEQY

v_call: TRBV6-1
j_call: TRBJ2-7
cdr3_aa: ASTSRQGAYEQY

v_call: TRBV6-2/TRBV6-3
j_call: TRBJ2-1
cdr3_aa: ASIKLGITYNEQF

v_call: TRBV6-5
j_call: TRBJ2-7
cdr3_aa: ASSYRGGISYEQY

v_call: TRBV5-1
j_call: TRBJ2-2
cdr3_aa: ASSLRSIQNTGELF

v_call: TRBV5-5
j_call: TRBJ2-3
cdr3_aa: ASSFVPGTHTDTQY

v_call: TRBV12-3/TRBV12-4
j_call: TRBJ2-7
cdr3_aa: ASSFLAGLSYEQY

v_call: TRBV5-1
j_call: TRBJ2-5
cdr3_aa: ASSLGGRRPQETQY

v_call: TRBV10-3
j_call: TRBJ2-5
cdr3_aa: AICEAGAQETQY

v_call: TRBV28
j_call: TRBJ2-3
cdr3_aa: ASSTSSFTDTQY

v_call: TRBV6-2/TRBV6-3
j_call: TRBJ2-3
cdr3_aa: ASKSRGGSTDTQY

v_call: TRBV19
j_call: TRBJ2-1
cdr3_aa: ASSIAGGIEQF